Listed below are T cell receptor beta chains from one sample, sequenced in a study of shared clonotypes between healthy human individuals. Clones were read by immunoSEQ multiplex PCR, and TCRdb kept only the in-frame ones, dropping some. The sample holds 400,000 to 500,000 clones; around 78% are singletons and the top ten take 13%. Sequenced material: PBMCs. The origin of the receptors is a woman in her forties in good health. Some clones in this sample may be carry-over from other donors' samples. Each CDR3 is given with its conserved first and last residue. Fields, in order: CDR3 protein, CDR3 DNA, V gene, clone size, D gene, J gene. A D gene is named only where the DNA matches it firmly. The size of a clone is reported for some rows only, either as once, few or many, or as a class for expanded clones.

CDR3: CASSLRQSTDTQYF; DNA: TGTGCCAGCAGTTTGAGGCAGAGCACAGATACGCAGTATTTT; V: TRBV28; size: .; D: .; J: TRBJ2-3
CDR3: CASSLSASYEQYF; DNA: TGTGCCAGCAGTTTATCTGCCTCCTACGAGCAGTACTTC; V: TRBV27; size: few; D: .; J: TRBJ2-7
CDR3: CASSVATMTSGEETQYF; DNA: TGTGCCAGCAGCGTAGCTACGATGACTAGCGGGGAAGAGACCCAGTACTTC; V: TRBV9; size: .; D: TRBD2; J: TRBJ2-5
CDR3: CASRLAGGLGEKYEQYF; DNA: TGTGCCAGCAGACTAGCGGGAGGGTTGGGTGAGAAATACGAGCAGTACTTC; V: TRBV9; size: .; D: TRBD2; J: TRBJ2-7
CDR3: CAIQASGDYEQYF; DNA: TGTGCCATCCAGGCCAGCGGAGACTACGAGCAGTACTTC; V: TRBV10-3; size: .; D: .; J: TRBJ2-7
CDR3: CASSGQGGGTDTQYF; DNA: TGTGCCAGCAGCGGCCAGGGAGGGGGCACAGATACGCAGTATTTT; V: TRBV2; size: .; D: TRBD2; J: TRBJ2-3
CDR3: CASSLVLARRSYEQYF; DNA: TGTGCCAGCAGCTTAGTGCTAGCGCGACGCTCCTACGAGCAGTACTTC; V: TRBV7-2; size: .; D: .; J: TRBJ2-7
CDR3: CTSSKGGEAWETQYF; DNA: TGCACCAGCAGCAAGGGGGGAGAAGCATGGGAGACCCAGTACTTC; V: TRBV1; size: .; D: .; J: TRBJ2-5
CDR3: CASRPGTSGNEQYF; DNA: TGCGCCAGCAGACCCGGGACTAGCGGGAACGAGCAGTACTTC; V: TRBV5-1; size: .; D: TRBD2; J: TRBJ2-7
CDR3: CASSSQGAGGYTF; DNA: TGTGCCAGCAGTTCGCAGGGGGCAGGCGGCTACACCTTC; V: TRBV6-5; size: .; D: TRBD1; J: TRBJ1-2
CDR3: CASSWGLAGNSYNEQFF; DNA: TGTGCCAGCAGCTGGGGACTAGCGGGGAACTCCTACAATGAGCAGTTCTTC; V: TRBV11-3; size: once; D: TRBD2; J: TRBJ2-1
CDR3: CASSYDREGYEQYF; DNA: TGTGCCAGCAGTTATGACAGGGAAGGCTACGAGCAGTACTTC; V: TRBV6-1; size: .; D: TRBD1; J: TRBJ2-7
CDR3: CASSTQKSGANVLTF; DNA: TGTGCCAGCAGTACTCAGAAATCTGGGGCCAACGTCCTGACTTTC; V: TRBV28; size: few; D: .; J: TRBJ2-6
CDR3: CASSPPGQGTYTEAFF; DNA: TGTGCCAGCAGCCCCCCGGGACAGGGGACTTACACTGAAGCTTTCTTT; V: TRBV28; size: .; D: TRBD1; J: TRBJ1-1
CDR3: CASSRPGLAGGITYEQYF; DNA: TGTGCCAGCAGCCGCCCCGGACTAGCGGGAGGTATTACCTACGAGCAGTACTTC; V: TRBV28; size: .; D: TRBD2; J: TRBJ2-7
CDR3: CASSERAGEGETQYF; DNA: TGCGCCAGCAGTGAAAGAGCCGGGGAGGGAGAGACCCAGTACTTC; V: TRBV23-1; size: .; D: TRBD2; J: TRBJ2-5
CDR3: CASSPSGTSGREEQFF; DNA: TGTGCCAGCAGCCCGTCCGGGACTAGCGGGAGGGAGGAGCAGTTCTTC; V: TRBV7-3; size: .; D: TRBD2; J: TRBJ2-1
CDR3: CASSPWGAVSTGELFF; DNA: TGTGCCAGCAGCCCGTGGGGGGCGGTCAGCACCGGGGAGCTGTTTTTT; V: TRBV7-9; size: .; D: .; J: TRBJ2-2
CDR3: CASSAGGESSYEQYF; DNA: TGTGCCAGCAGCGCTGGGGGAGAATCCTCCTACGAGCAGTACTTC; V: TRBV9; size: .; D: .; J: TRBJ2-7
CDR3: CASSIMNTQYF; DNA: TGTGCCAGTAGTATCATGAATACGCAGTATTTT; V: TRBV19; size: many; D: .; J: TRBJ2-3
CDR3: CASSVSNPGQGGGELFF; DNA: TGTGCCAGCAGCGTATCAAATCCCGGACAGGGCGGCGGGGAGCTGTTTTTT; V: TRBV7-9; size: .; D: TRBD1; J: TRBJ2-2
CDR3: CASSEAGQGLYNEQFF; DNA: TGCGCCAGCAGTGAGGCAGGACAGGGGTTATACAATGAGCAGTTCTTC; V: TRBV10-1; size: .; D: TRBD1; J: TRBJ2-1
CDR3: CASSLASLPPGNEQFF; DNA: TGTGCCAGCAGCTTAGCGTCCCTACCCCCGGGGAATGAGCAGTTCTTC; V: TRBV7-8; size: once; D: .; J: TRBJ2-1
CDR3: CASSREGLANEQYF; DNA: TGTGCCAGCAGCCGAGAGGGACTAGCGAACGAGCAGTACTTC; V: TRBV7-2; size: .; D: TRBD2; J: TRBJ2-7
CDR3: CASSPLVAGSTDTQYF; DNA: TGTGCCAGCTCACCACTCGTAGCGGGATCCACAGATACGCAGTATTTT; V: TRBV18; size: .; D: TRBD2; J: TRBJ2-3
CDR3: CASSLMRAESSGLETQYF; DNA: TGCGCCAGCAGCCTTATGAGGGCGGAGTCTTCTGGGTTAGAGACCCAGTACTTC; V: TRBV5-1; size: .; D: .; J: TRBJ2-5
CDR3: CASSGAGRYNEQFF; DNA: TGTGCCAGCAGTGGGGCAGGACGCTACAATGAGCAGTTCTTC; V: TRBV2; size: once; D: .; J: TRBJ2-1
CDR3: CASSTGAGGYTF; DNA: TGTGCCAGCAGTACAGGAGCCGGGGGCTACACCTTC; V: TRBV27; size: .; D: .; J: TRBJ1-2
CDR3: CASSPRLTEETQYF; DNA: TGTGCCAGCTCACCACGGCTAACAGAAGAGACCCAGTACTTC; V: TRBV18; size: few; D: .; J: TRBJ2-5
CDR3: CASSVAPGRTGGHEQYF; DNA: TGTGCCAGCAGCGTAGCTCCGGGTCGGACAGGGGGCCACGAGCAGTACTTC; V: TRBV9; size: .; D: TRBD1; J: TRBJ2-7
CDR3: CASSFTGGWGTEAFF; DNA: TGTGCCAGCAGCTTTACAGGGGGCTGGGGCACTGAAGCTTTCTTT; V: TRBV5-4; size: .; D: TRBD1; J: TRBJ1-1
CDR3: CASSPRGAYEQYF; DNA: TGTGCCAGCAGCCCCAGGGGTGCCTACGAGCAGTACTTC; V: TRBV7-2; size: .; D: .; J: TRBJ2-7
CDR3: CASSPDRATEAFF; DNA: TGTGCCAGCAGCCCGGACAGGGCCACTGAAGCTTTCTTT; V: TRBV4-2; size: .; D: TRBD1; J: TRBJ1-1
CDR3: CASSESGTVDYEQYF; DNA: TGTGCCAGCAGCGAAAGCGGGACCGTAGACTACGAGCAGTACTTC; V: TRBV5-4; size: .; D: TRBD2; J: TRBJ2-7
CDR3: CASRPPGLAGAQQYF; DNA: TGTGCCAGCAGACCGCCGGGACTAGCGGGAGCACAGCAGTACTTC; V: TRBV28; size: once; D: TRBD2; J: TRBJ2-7
CDR3: CASSIRLSTDTQYF; DNA: TGTGCCAGCAGCATACGACTTAGCACAGATACGCAGTATTTT; V: TRBV9; size: .; D: .; J: TRBJ2-3
CDR3: CASSVAFGDGQPQHF; DNA: TGTGCCAGCAGCGTAGCATTCGGGGACGGTCAGCCCCAGCATTTT; V: TRBV9; size: few; D: .; J: TRBJ1-5
CDR3: CASSQRLLAGVGTGELFF; DNA: TGTGCCAGCAGCCAAAGGTTGCTAGCGGGAGTAGGCACCGGGGAGCTGTTTTTT; V: TRBV5-4; size: .; D: TRBD2; J: TRBJ2-2
CDR3: CASSDSSTGGGTDTQYF; DNA: TGTGCCAGCAGTGACTCTTCGACAGGGGGCGGCACAGATACGCAGTATTTT; V: TRBV6-4; size: .; D: TRBD1; J: TRBJ2-3
CDR3: CASSELAGVIQETQYF; DNA: TGTGCCAGCAGTGAACTAGCGGGAGTTATTCAAGAGACCCAGTACTTC; V: TRBV25-1; size: .; D: TRBD2; J: TRBJ2-5
CDR3: CSVTPRVGETQYF; DNA: TGCAGCGTTACCCCCAGGGTCGGGGAGACCCAGTACTTC; V: TRBV29-1; size: .; D: .; J: TRBJ2-5
CDR3: CASSGTEGNEQFF; DNA: TGTGCCAGCAGCGGGACAGAGGGCAATGAGCAGTTCTTC; V: TRBV2; size: .; D: TRBD1; J: TRBJ2-1
CDR3: CASSLLGTNTEAFF; DNA: TGTGCCAGCAGCTTACTAGGGACGAACACTGAAGCTTTCTTT; V: TRBV7-9; size: few; D: .; J: TRBJ1-1
CDR3: CASSLGMAGGFF; DNA: TGTGCCAGCAGCTTAGGAATGGCGGGGGGGTTCTTC; V: TRBV7-8; size: .; D: TRBD2; J: TRBJ2-1
CDR3: CASSVDPSGNYEQYF; DNA: TGTGCCAGCAGCGTAGATCCTAGCGGGAACTACGAGCAGTACTTC; V: TRBV9; size: many; D: TRBD2; J: TRBJ2-7
CDR3: CAWSVGAGGAPQHF; DNA: TGTGCCTGGAGTGTAGGGGCAGGGGGAGCGCCCCAGCATTTT; V: TRBV30; size: .; D: TRBD1; J: TRBJ1-5
CDR3: CASSRSGRYNEQFF; DNA: TGTGCCAGCAGCCGGTCCGGGAGGTACAATGAGCAGTTCTTC; V: TRBV7-3; size: .; D: TRBD2; J: TRBJ2-1
CDR3: CASSKGEGGRDSYEQYF; DNA: TGCGCCAGCAGCAAGGGGGAGGGTGGACGGGACTCCTACGAGCAGTACTTC; V: TRBV4-1; size: .; D: .; J: TRBJ2-7
CDR3: CASSRTSGLEGEQYF; DNA: TGCGCCAGCAGCAGGACTAGCGGCTTGGAGGGGGAGCAGTACTTC; V: TRBV5-1; size: .; D: TRBD2; J: TRBJ2-7
CDR3: CASSSSGRTDTQYF; DNA: TGTGCCAGCTCATCAAGCGGGAGAACCGATACGCAGTATTTT; V: TRBV2; size: few; D: TRBD2; J: TRBJ2-3
CDR3: CASSHPGAGGSFSYNEQFF; DNA: TGTGCCAGCAGCCACCCTGGGGCGGGAGGGTCCTTCTCCTACAATGAGCAGTTCTTC; V: TRBV5-4; size: .; D: TRBD2; J: TRBJ2-1
CDR3: CASSPTGHSNQPQHF; DNA: TGCGCCAGCAGCCCGACAGGTCATAGCAATCAGCCCCAGCATTTT; V: TRBV4-1; size: .; D: .; J: TRBJ1-5
CDR3: CASSARKGGPSGSYEQYF; DNA: TGTGCCAGCAGTGCCCGGAAGGGAGGGCCTAGCGGCTCCTACGAGCAGTACTTC; V: TRBV6-1; size: .; D: TRBD2; J: TRBJ2-7
CDR3: CASSIAHREGGEKLFF; DNA: TGTGCCAGTAGTATAGCCCACAGGGAAGGTGGTGAAAAACTGTTTTTT; V: TRBV19; size: .; D: .; J: TRBJ1-4
CDR3: CAISVGILSYEQYF; DNA: TGTGCCATCAGTGTGGGCATCCTCTCCTACGAGCAGTACTTC; V: TRBV10-3; size: .; D: .; J: TRBJ2-7
CDR3: CAWSDTGRGNTEAFF; DNA: TGTGCCTGGAGCGACACAGGAAGAGGGAACACCGAAGCTTTCTTT; V: TRBV30; size: .; D: .; J: TRBJ1-1
CDR3: CASSERQGGNSPLHF; DNA: TGTGCCAGCAGTGAGAGACAGGGAGGTAATTCACCCCTCCACTTT; V: TRBV2; size: .; D: TRBD1; J: TRBJ1-6
CDR3: CASSSGTGNEQYF; DNA: TGTGCCAGCAGTTCCGGGACAGGGAACGAGCAGTACTTC; V: TRBV6-5; size: .; D: TRBD1; J: TRBJ2-7
CDR3: CAISGTDGAYGQYF; DNA: TGTGCCATCAGCGGGACAGACGGAGCCTACGGGCAGTACTTC; V: TRBV10-3; size: .; D: TRBD1; J: TRBJ2-7
CDR3: CSVELANTGELFF; DNA: TGCAGCGTTGAGCTCGCGAACACCGGGGAGCTGTTTTTT; V: TRBV29-1; size: .; D: .; J: TRBJ2-2